This TCR beta chain appears in the sequencing data of a study of cytomegalovirus exposure and HLA in healthy donors. Study results and limitations: The majority of CMV-associated TCR beta chains were reported as apparently HLA-restricted in a later analysis.

With 2 bases clipped from V and 0 bases from J, the junction kept 4 bases outside the gene matches. Germline V gives CDR1 MNHEY, CDR2 SMNVEV (reference sequence). CDR3 size: 15 residues. Primers: 60 Vbeta forward and 13 Jbeta reverse. The table came from immunoSEQ multiplex PCR; TCRdb's copy has only in-frame clones and leaves some out. Of roughly 43,000 clones listed, approximately 77% are singletons. About this clone itself: The antigen is not known.

The receptor was isolated from a man aged 30-40 years in good health and CMV-seronegative. Sequenced: PBMCs. This sequence joins TRBV27 and TRBJ2-7; the match to TRBD1 covers 7 bases. In DNA form, the CDR3 reads TGTGCCAGCAGTTTAAAACAGGGGTACTCCTACGAGCAGTACTTC. It encodes CASSLKQGYSYEQYF.